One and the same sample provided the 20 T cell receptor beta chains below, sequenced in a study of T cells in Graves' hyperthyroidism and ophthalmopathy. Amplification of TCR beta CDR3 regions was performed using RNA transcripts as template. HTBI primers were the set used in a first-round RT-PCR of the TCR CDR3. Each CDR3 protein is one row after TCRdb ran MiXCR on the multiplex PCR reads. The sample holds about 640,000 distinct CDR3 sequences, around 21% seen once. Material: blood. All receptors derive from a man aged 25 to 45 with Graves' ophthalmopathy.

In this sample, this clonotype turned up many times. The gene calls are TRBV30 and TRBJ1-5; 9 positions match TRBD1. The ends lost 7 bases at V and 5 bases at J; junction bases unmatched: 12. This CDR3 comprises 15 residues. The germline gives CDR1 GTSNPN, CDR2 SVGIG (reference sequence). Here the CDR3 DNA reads TGTGCCTTTTCGCTTCGGAGACAGGGGGATCAGCCCCAGCATTTT. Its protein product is CAFSLRRQGDQPQHF. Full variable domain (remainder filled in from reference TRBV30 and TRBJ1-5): SQTIHQWPATLVQPVGSPLSLECTVEGTSNPNLYWYRQAAGRGLQLLFYSVGIGQISSEVPQNLSASRPQDRQFILSSKKLLLSDSGFYLCAFSLRRQGDQPQHFGDGTRLSIL.

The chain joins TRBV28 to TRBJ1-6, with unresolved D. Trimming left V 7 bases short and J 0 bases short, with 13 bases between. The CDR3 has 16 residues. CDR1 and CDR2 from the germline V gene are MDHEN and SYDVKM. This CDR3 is CASTDPFSSYNSPLHF. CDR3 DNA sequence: TGTGCCAGCACCGACCCTTTCAGCTCCTATAATTCACCCCTCCACTTT.

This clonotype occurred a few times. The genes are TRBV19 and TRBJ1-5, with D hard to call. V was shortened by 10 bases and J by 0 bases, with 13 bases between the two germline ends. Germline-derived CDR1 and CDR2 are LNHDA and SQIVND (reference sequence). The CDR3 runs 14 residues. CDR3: CATGPANSNQPQHF. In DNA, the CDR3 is TGTGCCACCGGACCGGCTAATAGCAATCAGCCCCAGCATTTT.

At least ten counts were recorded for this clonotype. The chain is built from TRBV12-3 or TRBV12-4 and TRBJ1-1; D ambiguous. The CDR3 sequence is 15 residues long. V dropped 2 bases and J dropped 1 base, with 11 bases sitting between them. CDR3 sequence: CASSLRSQSNTEAFF. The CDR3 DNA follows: TGTGCCAGCAGTTTAAGGTCCCAATCGAACACTGAAGCTTTCTTT.

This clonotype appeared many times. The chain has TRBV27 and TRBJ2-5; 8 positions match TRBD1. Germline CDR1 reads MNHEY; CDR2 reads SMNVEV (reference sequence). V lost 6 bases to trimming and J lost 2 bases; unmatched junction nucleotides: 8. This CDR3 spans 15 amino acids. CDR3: CASRGQGAGQETQYF. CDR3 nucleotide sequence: TGTGCCAGCAGGGGGCAGGGGGCCGGACAAGAGACCCAGTACTTC.

The CDR3: CASSTTLETSIYEQYF. Written as DNA, the CDR3 is TGTGCCAGTAGTACCACTCTCGAGACTAGCATTTACGAGCAGTACTTC. The chain has TRBV19 and TRBJ2-7, with 7 bases aligning to TRBD2. Germline V lookup: CDR1 LNHDA, CDR2 SQIVND (reference sequence). The V gene end was trimmed by 4 bases and the J gene end by 4 bases; junction bases not matched to a gene: 13. CDR3 length: 16 residues. Variable domain in full (rest from reference TRBV19 and TRBJ2-7): DGGITQSPKYLFRKEGQNVTLSCEQNLNHDAMYWYRQDPGQGLRLIYYSQIVNDFQKGDIAEGYSVSREKKESFPLTVTSAQKNPTAFYLCASSTTLETSIYEQYFGPGTRLTVT.

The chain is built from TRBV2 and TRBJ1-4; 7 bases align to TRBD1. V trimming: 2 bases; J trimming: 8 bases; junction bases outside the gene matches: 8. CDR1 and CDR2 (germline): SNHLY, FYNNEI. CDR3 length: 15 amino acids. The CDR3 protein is CASSERGQNAEKLFF. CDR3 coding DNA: TGTGCCAGCAGTGAAAGGGGGCAGAATGCGGAAAAACTGTTTTTT.

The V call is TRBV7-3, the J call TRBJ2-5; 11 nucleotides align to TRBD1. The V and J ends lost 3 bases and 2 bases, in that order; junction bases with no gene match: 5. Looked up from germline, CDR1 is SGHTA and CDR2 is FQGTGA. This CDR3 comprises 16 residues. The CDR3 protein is CASSLPGQGEQETQYF. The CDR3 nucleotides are TGTGCCAGCAGCTTGCCGGGACAGGGGGAACAAGAGACCCAGTACTTC.

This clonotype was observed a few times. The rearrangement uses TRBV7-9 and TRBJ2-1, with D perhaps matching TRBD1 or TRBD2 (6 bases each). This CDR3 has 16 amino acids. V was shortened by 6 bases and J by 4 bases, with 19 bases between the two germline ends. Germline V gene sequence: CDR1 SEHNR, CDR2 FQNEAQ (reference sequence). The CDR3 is CASRVRGRGEYNEQFF. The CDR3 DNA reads TGTGCCAGCAGGGTACGGGGGCGCGGGGAGTACAATGAGCAGTTCTTC.

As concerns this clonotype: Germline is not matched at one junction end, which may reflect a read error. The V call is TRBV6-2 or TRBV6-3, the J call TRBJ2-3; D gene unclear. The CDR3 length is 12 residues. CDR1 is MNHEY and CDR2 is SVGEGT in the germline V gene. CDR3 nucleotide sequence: TGCGCCAGCAGTTACACGGCAGATACGCAGTATTTT. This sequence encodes CASSYTADTQYF.

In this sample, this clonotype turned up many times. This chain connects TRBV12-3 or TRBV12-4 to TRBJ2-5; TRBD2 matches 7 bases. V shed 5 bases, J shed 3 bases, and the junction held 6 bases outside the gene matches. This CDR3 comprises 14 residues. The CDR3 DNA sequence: TGTGCCAGCAGTAACACCGGACTAGAAGAGACCCAGTACTTC. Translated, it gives CASSNTGLEETQYF.

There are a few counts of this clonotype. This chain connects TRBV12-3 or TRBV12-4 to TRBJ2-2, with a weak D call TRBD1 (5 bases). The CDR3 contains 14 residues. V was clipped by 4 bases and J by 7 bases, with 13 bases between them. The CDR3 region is CASSSNTDSGELFF. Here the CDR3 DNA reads TGTGCCAGCAGTTCCAACACCGACAGCGGGGAGCTGTTTTTT.

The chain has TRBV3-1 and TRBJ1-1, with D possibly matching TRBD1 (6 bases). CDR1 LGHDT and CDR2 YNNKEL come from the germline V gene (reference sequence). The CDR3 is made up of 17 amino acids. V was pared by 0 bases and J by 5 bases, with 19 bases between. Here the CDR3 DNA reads TGTGCCAGCAGCCAAGATGGAGGAACAGGGAAAAAAACTGAAGCTTTCTTT. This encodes CASSQDGGTGKKTEAFF.

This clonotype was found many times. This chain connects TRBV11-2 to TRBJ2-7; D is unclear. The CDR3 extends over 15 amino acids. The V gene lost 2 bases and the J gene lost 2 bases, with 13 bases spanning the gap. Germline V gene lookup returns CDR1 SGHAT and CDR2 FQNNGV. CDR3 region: CASSLKGSVAYEQYF. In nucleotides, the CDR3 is TGTGCCAGCAGCTTAAAAGGATCAGTTGCCTACGAGCAGTACTTC. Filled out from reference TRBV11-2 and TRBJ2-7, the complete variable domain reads EAGVAQSPRYKIIEKRQSVAFWCNPISGHATLYWYQQILGQGPKLLIQFQNNGVVDDSQLPKDRFSAERLKGVDSTLKIQPAKLEDSAVYLCASSLKGSVAYEQYFGPGTRLTVT.

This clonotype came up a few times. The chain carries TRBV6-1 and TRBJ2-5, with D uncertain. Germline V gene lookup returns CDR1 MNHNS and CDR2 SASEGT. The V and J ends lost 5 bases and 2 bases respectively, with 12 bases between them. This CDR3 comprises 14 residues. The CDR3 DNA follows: TGTGCCAGCAGTTACGGGCCCCAGCAAGAGACCCAGTACTTC. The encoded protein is CASSYGPQQETQYF.

CDR3 DNA sequence: TGTGCCAGCAGCTTAGGGGCGGCCAATGAGCAGTTCTTC. Translation gives CASSLGAANEQFF. The rearrangement joins TRBV7-9 to TRBJ2-1; D is uncertain. Trimming removed 1 base at V and 6 bases at J, with 7 bases between. The V gene's germline CDR1 is SEHNR and CDR2 FQNEAQ (reference sequence). CDR3 length equals 13 residues.

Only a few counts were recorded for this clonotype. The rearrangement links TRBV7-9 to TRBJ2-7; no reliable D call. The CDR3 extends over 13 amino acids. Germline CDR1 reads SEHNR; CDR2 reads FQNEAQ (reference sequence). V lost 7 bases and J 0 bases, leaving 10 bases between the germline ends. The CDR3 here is CASTEENSYEQYF. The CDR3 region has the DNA TGTGCCAGCACAGAGGAGAACTCCTACGAGCAGTACTTC.

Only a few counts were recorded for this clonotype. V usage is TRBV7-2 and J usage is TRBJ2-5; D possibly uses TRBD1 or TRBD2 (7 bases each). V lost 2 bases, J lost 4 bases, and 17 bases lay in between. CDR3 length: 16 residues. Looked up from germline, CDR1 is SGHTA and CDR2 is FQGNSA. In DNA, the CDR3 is TGTGCCAGCAGCTTAAGCTCAGGGGGGGGGCGAGAGACCCAGTACTTC. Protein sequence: CASSLSSGGGRETQYF.

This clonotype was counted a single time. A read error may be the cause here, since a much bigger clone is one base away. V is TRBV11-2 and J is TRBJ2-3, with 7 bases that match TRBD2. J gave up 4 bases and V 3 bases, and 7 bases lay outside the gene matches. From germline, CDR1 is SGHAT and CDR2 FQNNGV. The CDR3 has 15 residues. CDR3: CASSFSGGRADTQYF. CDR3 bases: TGTGCCAGCAGCTTTAGTGGCGGGAGAGCAGATACGCAGTATTTT.

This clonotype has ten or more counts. In DNA, the CDR3 is TGCGCCAGCAGCTTGGAACAGGTTGGAACAGATACGCAGTATTTT. It is translated as CASSLEQVGTDTQYF. V and J are TRBV5-1 and TRBJ2-3; D might be TRBD1 (5 bases). The V end lost 0 bases, the J end lost 3 bases, and 11 bases lay between the germline ends. CDR1 is SGHRS, CDR2 YFSETQ, per germline. The CDR3 is 15 residues long.